The rows below give T cell receptor beta chains drawn from one sample of a study of T cell responses to AZD1222 COVID-19 vaccine. Profiled with immunoSEQ multiplex PCR; TCRdb holds only in-frame clones, not every one. In the table there are about 120,000 clones, 75% to 95% of which are singletons. Sample: peripheral blood, taken 28 days after the second dose of the MenACWY control vaccine. Receptor source: an adult who received the MenACWY meningococcal vaccine as a control. The CDR3 runs from the conserved cysteine through the conserved F or W. The D gene is left open where the match is weak. Part of the rows lack a size; the others show once, few, many or a class for expanded clones.

TRBV6-1,TRBJ1-6,TRBD1,-,CASSAYRDSNNSPLHF,TGTGCCAGCAGTGCCTACCGGGACAGTAATAATTCACCCCTCCACTTT
TRBV2,TRBJ2-3,-,-,CASSDPSGTSTDTQYF,TGTGCCAGCAGCGACCCTTCAGGGACTAGCACAGATACGCAGTATTTT
TRBV3-1/TRBV3-2,TRBJ1-2,-,-,CASSQASADRDGYTF,TGTGCCAGCAGCCAAGCCTCAGCGGACCGAGATGGCTACACCTTC
TRBV7-7,TRBJ1-4,-,-,CASSLREDSEKLFF,TGTGCCAGCAGCTTAAGGGAGGATTCTGAAAAACTGTTTTTT
TRBV2,TRBJ2-7,TRBD2,-,CASVLAVAYEQYF,TGTGCCAGCGTACTAGCGGTGGCCTACGAGCAGTACTTC
TRBV28,TRBJ1-5,TRBD1,-,CASRIEQGAHQPQHF,TGTGCCAGCAGGATTGAACAGGGGGCGCATCAGCCCCAGCATTTT
TRBV2,TRBJ2-7,-,-,CASMGERLSSYEQYF,TGTGCCAGCATGGGGGAGCGTTTGAGCTCCTACGAGCAGTACTTC
TRBV5-4,TRBJ1-3,-,-,CASHSSGNTIYF,TGTGCCAGCCACTCATCTGGAAACACCATATATTTT
TRBV11-2,TRBJ2-1,-,-,CASSDPRTDEQFF,TGTGCCAGCAGCGACCCCCGTACAGATGAGCAGTTCTTC
TRBV20-1,TRBJ2-3,-,-,CSASTDTQYF,TGCAGTGCAAGCACAGATACGCAGTATTTT
TRBV10-2,TRBJ2-2,TRBD1,-,CASTRQGPANTGELFF,TGCGCCAGCACCCGACAGGGACCAGCAAACACCGGGGAGCTGTTTTTT
TRBV2,TRBJ1-5,TRBD1,few,CASSDYRGSLAQHF,TGTGCCAGCAGTGACTACAGGGGGTCTCTGGCCCAGCATTTT
TRBV4-2,TRBJ1-2,-,-,CASSSGNSDLANYGYTF,TGTGCCAGCAGTTCCGGGAACAGCGATTTAGCTAACTATGGCTACACCTTC
TRBV18,TRBJ1-2,TRBD1,-,CASSPTGANYGYTF,TGTGCCAGCTCACCGACAGGGGCAAACTATGGCTACACCTTC
TRBV28,TRBJ2-5,-,once,CASSSSGWGRPDQETQYF,TGTGCCAGCAGCTCGTCGGGTTGGGGAAGGCCCGACCAAGAGACCCAGTACTTC
TRBV27,TRBJ2-7,TRBD1,-,CASRTGTALGEQYF,TGTGCCAGCAGAACCGGGACAGCTTTAGGCGAGCAGTACTTC
TRBV18,TRBJ1-1,-,-,CASSRGGAANTEAFF,TGTGCCAGCTCGAGGGGAGGGGCAGCCAACACTGAAGCTTTCTTT
TRBV27,TRBJ2-6,-,-,CASGLQSRGANVLTF,TGTGCCAGCGGTTTACAAAGCCGCGGTGCCAACGTCCTGACTTTC
TRBV7-2,TRBJ1-1,-,-,CASSTDVRASTEAFF,TGTGCCAGCAGCACAGACGTCAGGGCGAGCACTGAAGCTTTCTTT
TRBV13,TRBJ2-7,TRBD2,-,CASSLASTSGSIHEQYF,TGTGCCAGCAGCTTAGCCTCCACTAGCGGGAGTATCCACGAGCAGTACTTC
TRBV29-1,TRBJ1-1,TRBD1,-,CSVVRGAEAFF,TGCAGCGTTGTCAGGGGGGCTGAAGCTTTCTTT
TRBV7-9,TRBJ1-4,-,-,CASSPSRARHEKLFF,TGTGCCAGCAGCCCGTCCAGGGCGCGGCATGAAAAACTGTTTTTT
TRBV7-6,TRBJ1-1,TRBD1,-,CASSLETGASLLNTEAFF,TGTGCCAGCAGCTTGGAGACAGGGGCCTCCCTTCTTAACACTGAAGCTTTCTTT
TRBV11-2,TRBJ1-3,-,-,CASSLTVAGGNTIYF,TGTGCCAGCAGCTTAACCGTCGCAGGCGGAAACACCATATATTTT
TRBV5-1,TRBJ2-5,TRBD2,once,CASSVGRLAGDETQYF,TGCGCCAGCAGCGTGGGACGACTAGCGGGGGATGAGACCCAGTACTTC
TRBV6-5,TRBJ2-5,-,-,CASTPGLASKETQYF,TGTGCCAGCACTCCCGGCTTGGCCAGCAAAGAGACCCAGTACTTC
TRBV30,TRBJ2-5,-,-,CAWSQLELTQYF,TGTGCCTGGAGTCAACTGGAGCTGACCCAGTACTTC